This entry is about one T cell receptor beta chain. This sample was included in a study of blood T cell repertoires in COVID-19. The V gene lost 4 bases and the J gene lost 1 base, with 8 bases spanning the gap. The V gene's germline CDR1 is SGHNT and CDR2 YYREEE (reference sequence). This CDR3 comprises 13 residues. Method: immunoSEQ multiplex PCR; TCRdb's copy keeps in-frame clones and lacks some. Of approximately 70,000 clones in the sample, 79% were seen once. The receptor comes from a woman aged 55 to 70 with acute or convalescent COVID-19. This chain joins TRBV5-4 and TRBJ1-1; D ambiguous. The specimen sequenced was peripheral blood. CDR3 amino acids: CASSVDTNTEAFF. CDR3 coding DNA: TGTGCCAGCAGCGTCGACACGAACACTGAAGCTTTCTTT.